This entry is about one TCR beta chain. The record originates from a study of cytomegalovirus exposure and HLA in healthy donors. The CDR3 consists of 17 residues. The V gene lost 4 bases and the J gene lost 2 bases, with 22 bases spanning the gap. CDR1 SGDLS and CDR2 YYNGEE come from the germline V gene. The PCR ran on 60 Vbeta and 13 Jbeta primers. Profiled with immunoSEQ multiplex PCR; TCRdb holds only in-frame clones, not every one. The data show 200,000 to 250,000 clones, about 75% seen once. The sequenced sample was PBMCs. This clonotype was sampled from a man between 18 and 35 years old in good health and CMV-seronegative. J is TRBJ2-7 and V is TRBV9; TRBD2 might be the D (6 bases). CDR3 nucleotide sequence: TGTGCCAGCAGCCTAGAGGACCGACGGACTAAAACCTACGAGCAGTACTTC. This codes for CASSLEDRRTKTYEQYF.